These 8 T cell receptor beta chains were all obtained from the same sample, sequenced in a study of beta chain features in type 1 diabetes. cDNA synthesis used the whole RNA isolate, giving expressed TCRB sequences. Sequencing used immunoSEQ multiplex PCR; TCRdb keeps in-frame clones, though not all of them. The sample contains about 620,000 clones, 15% to 19% of which appear only once. Specimen: naive CD4+ T cells from blood. The receptors originated from a man aged 18 to 30 in good health.

The sample holds a few counts of this clone. The chain employs TRBV7-2 and TRBJ2-3; 14 positions match TRBD2. Looked up from germline, CDR1 is SGHTA and CDR2 is FQGNSA. V lost 5 bases, J lost 5 bases, and 12 bases stayed unmatched. The CDR3 is 18 residues long. The CDR3 loop is CASSTRGYGLAGGDTQYF. In nucleotides, the CDR3 is TGTGCCAGCAGCACCCGGGGCTACGGACTAGCGGGAGGAGATACGCAGTATTTT.

The chain employs TRBV15 and TRBJ2-1, with D possibly matching TRBD2 (5 bases). Trimming left V 6 bases short and J 0 bases short, with 9 bases between. The CDR3 is 14 residues long. In germline, CDR1 is LNHNV, CDR2 YYDKDF (reference sequence). The CDR3: CATRTRDSYNEQFF. The DNA for the CDR3 is TGTGCCACCAGAACCCGGGACTCCTACAATGAGCAGTTCTTC.

This chain joins TRBV2 and TRBJ2-7; 14 bases are a match to TRBD2. With V trimmed by 7 bases and J by 3 bases, 8 bases remained unmatched. The germline CDR1 and CDR2 sequences are SNHLY and FYNNEI. The CDR3 has 16 amino acids. In DNA, the CDR3 is TGTGCCAGCAAAGCTGGACTAGCGGGGGGAATCTACGAGCAGTACTTC. Encoded protein: CASKAGLAGGIYEQYF.

This clone was detected only a few times. The chain has TRBV5-1 and TRBJ2-3; D ambiguous. Trimming shortened V by 1 base and J by 7 bases, and 10 bases separated the two germline ends. There are 13 residues in the CDR3. Germline CDR1 SGHRS, CDR2 YFSETQ. The CDR3 nucleotides are TGCGCCAGCAGCTTGCCTCTTTCGAATACGCAGTATTTT. As protein: CASSLPLSNTQYF.

In this sample, this clone turned up a few times. The chain joins TRBV7-9 to TRBJ1-1; no clear D. V was cut by 5 bases and J by 1 base, with 8 bases left in between. Germline assignment: CDR1 SEHNR and CDR2 FQNEAQ (reference sequence). This CDR3 comprises 13 residues. The CDR3 bases are TGTGCCAGCAGCCCGAACCGGAACACTGAAGCTTTCTTT. Its translation is CASSPNRNTEAFF.

This sequence joins TRBV5-1 and TRBJ1-6; D possibly corresponds to TRBD1 (6 bases). Germline V gene sequence: CDR1 SGHRS, CDR2 YFSETQ. The CDR3 sequence is 13 residues long. V lost 4 bases and J lost 14, with 16 bases in between. The DNA for the CDR3 is TGCGCCAGCAGCGACCACAGGGAGGGGACCCTCCACTTT. This translates into CASSDHREGTLHF.

A single count supports this clone. The chain joins TRBV6-5 to TRBJ2-5; 12 bases are shared with TRBD2. The germline CDR1 and CDR2 sequences are MNHEY and SVGAGI. The V gene end was trimmed by 7 bases and the J gene end by 3 bases; junction bases not matched to a gene: 6. This CDR3 comprises 15 residues. CDR3 loop: CASNPRTSGKETQYF. The DNA for the CDR3 is TGTGCCAGCAATCCGAGGACTAGCGGGAAAGAGACCCAGTACTTC.

This chain links TRBV19 with TRBJ1-1; D unresolved. Trimming took 3 bases from V and 5 from J, leaving 4 bases between them. Germline-derived CDR1 and CDR2 are LNHDA and SQIVND (reference sequence). This CDR3 has 11 amino acids. CDR3 loop: CASSMRTEAFF. Written as DNA, the CDR3 is TGTGCCAGTAGTATGAGGACTGAAGCTTTCTTT.